This TCR beta chain comes out of a study of blood T cell repertoires in COVID-19. There are a few counts of this clone. The trim removed 7 bases at V and 7 bases at J, leaving 5 bases unmatched. Germline V gives CDR1 KGHDR, CDR2 SFDVKD. The CDR3 spans 13 residues. The repertoire was sequenced with immunoSEQ multiplex PCR; TCRdb's copy has only in-frame clones and lacks some. The sample consists of 150,000 or so clones, 80% to 90% of them appearing once. Sequenced input: peripheral blood. This clonotype originated in a man between 18 and 35 years old with COVID-19, enrolled during active disease. This chain links TRBV24-1 with TRBJ1-1, with 10 bases lining up with TRBD1. CDR3 sequence: CATRSTGGDEAFF. The CDR3 DNA follows: TGTGCCACCAGATCGACAGGGGGCGATGAAGCTTTCTTT.